The clone carrying this TCR beta chain was detected once. The record originates from a study of blood T cell repertoires in COVID-19. Sequencing used immunoSEQ multiplex PCR; TCRdb keeps in-frame clones, though not all of them. The sample yields 150,000 to 180,000 clones, around 78% seen once. The sequence derives from an elderly man with acute or convalescent COVID-19. Sequencing was carried out using peripheral blood.

CDR3 protein: CAWSGRGLLLEAFF. In nucleotides, the CDR3 is TGTGCCTGGAGTGGTAGGGGGCTCTTATTGGAAGCTTTCTTT. The rearrangement uses TRBV30 and TRBJ1-1; the match to TRBD1 covers 7 bases. The CDR3 sequence is 14 residues long. Trimming cost V 1 base and J 8 bases; bases outside gene matches: 10. The V gene's germline CDR1 is GTSNPN and CDR2 SVGIG (reference sequence).